A selection of T cell receptor beta chains follows, all from one sample in a study of blood T cell repertoires in COVID-19. Measured with immunoSEQ multiplex PCR; TCRdb has only the in-frame clones, and not every one. The sample has under 30,000 clones, under 95% seen once. The sequencing input was peripheral blood. The source is a man aged 50-59 years with active COVID-19. Each CDR3 is given with its conserved first and last residue. The order of the fields is clone size, D gene, V gene, J gene, CDR3 DNA, CDR3 protein. A D gene is named only where the DNA matches it firmly. Rows give clone size only sometimes, using once, few, many, or a class for an expanded clone.

abundance: -
d_gene: TRBD1
v_gene: TRBV18
j_gene: TRBJ2-7
CDR3nt: TGTGCCAGCTCACCAGTCCCCCCGGGACAGGGAGGCGGCGAGCAGTACTTC
CDR3aa: CASSPVPPGQGGGEQYF

abundance: -
d_gene: TRBD1
v_gene: TRBV4-2
j_gene: TRBJ2-3
CDR3nt: TGTGCCAGCAGCCTAGGACAGGGGGGTACAGATACGCAGTATTTT
CDR3aa: CASSLGQGGTDTQYF

abundance: -
d_gene: -
v_gene: TRBV24-1
j_gene: TRBJ2-5
CDR3nt: TGTGCCACCAGTGACACAGGGCCGGGAGAGACCCAGTACTTC
CDR3aa: CATSDTGPGETQYF

abundance: once
d_gene: -
v_gene: TRBV19
j_gene: TRBJ2-1
CDR3nt: TGTGCCAGTAACCCCCGCGGGCATGAGCAGTTCTTC
CDR3aa: CASNPRGHEQFF

abundance: -
d_gene: -
v_gene: TRBV5-1
j_gene: TRBJ1-1
CDR3nt: TGCGCCAGCAGCTGGACAGTGGGGAGTGAAGCTTTCTTT
CDR3aa: CASSWTVGSEAFF

abundance: medium-sized
d_gene: -
v_gene: TRBV6-2/TRBV6-3
j_gene: TRBJ2-2
CDR3nt: TGTGCCAGCAGCCCTGACAGTGAGTCCGGGGAGCTGTTTTTT
CDR3aa: CASSPDSESGELFF

abundance: -
d_gene: -
v_gene: TRBV19
j_gene: TRBJ2-3
CDR3nt: TGTGCCAGTAGTGTGGGGGGAACTGATACGCAGTATTTT
CDR3aa: CASSVGGTDTQYF

abundance: once
d_gene: -
v_gene: TRBV12-3/TRBV12-4
j_gene: TRBJ1-5
CDR3nt: TGTGCCAGCAGTTTAGTCATGAATCAGCCCCAGCATTTT
CDR3aa: CASSLVMNQPQHF

abundance: once
d_gene: TRBD1
v_gene: TRBV7-9
j_gene: TRBJ1-1
CDR3nt: TGTGCCAGCAGCCAGAAGACAGGGGGGGACACTGAAGCTTTCTTT
CDR3aa: CASSQKTGGDTEAFF

abundance: -
d_gene: -
v_gene: TRBV30
j_gene: TRBJ1-1
CDR3nt: TGTGCCTGGAGTCTCCGGGGAAACACTGAAGCTTTCTTT
CDR3aa: CAWSLRGNTEAFF

abundance: -
d_gene: TRBD2
v_gene: TRBV10-2
j_gene: TRBJ2-1
CDR3nt: TGCGCCTCTCGAGGGACTAGCGGCATGTTAACTCACAATGAGCAGTTCTTC
CDR3aa: CASRGTSGMLTHNEQFF

abundance: -
d_gene: TRBD2
v_gene: TRBV5-4
j_gene: TRBJ2-7
CDR3nt: TGTGCCAGCAGCGGGGGAGGGGACTTGATTCCCCACGAGCAGTACTTC
CDR3aa: CASSGGGDLIPHEQYF

abundance: -
d_gene: TRBD1
v_gene: TRBV5-4
j_gene: TRBJ1-2
CDR3nt: TGTGCCAGCAGCTTAGGAATCGTCCAGGGGGACTATGGCTACACCTTC
CDR3aa: CASSLGIVQGDYGYTF

abundance: -
d_gene: -
v_gene: TRBV24-1
j_gene: TRBJ2-1
CDR3nt: TGTGCCACCGGGGAGAAAGCGGGTGATAAGCAGTTCTTC
CDR3aa: CATGEKAGDKQFF

abundance: -
d_gene: -
v_gene: TRBV7-9
j_gene: TRBJ1-6
CDR3nt: TGTGCCAGCAGCCTACTTCATAATTCACCCCTCCACTTT
CDR3aa: CASSLLHNSPLHF

abundance: -
d_gene: -
v_gene: TRBV2
j_gene: TRBJ1-2
CDR3nt: TGTGCCAGCAGTGCTCGTTCAGGGTTGGACTATGGCTACACCTTC
CDR3aa: CASSARSGLDYGYTF

abundance: -
d_gene: TRBD2
v_gene: TRBV3-1/TRBV3-2
j_gene: TRBJ2-7
CDR3nt: TGTGCCAGCAGCCGCGGGAGTTCCTACGAGCAGTACTTC
CDR3aa: CASSRGSSYEQYF

abundance: -
d_gene: -
v_gene: TRBV2
j_gene: TRBJ2-6
CDR3nt: TGTGCCAGCAGTGTATCAGGCTGGCTGGGTCAGGAAAAGCCCTCTGGGGCCAACGTCCTGACTTTC
CDR3aa: CASSVSGWLGQEKPSGANVLTF

abundance: -
d_gene: -
v_gene: TRBV5-4
j_gene: TRBJ1-1
CDR3nt: TGTGCCAGCAGCTTGCTGGACAGAGTGAACACTGAAGCTTTCTTT
CDR3aa: CASSLLDRVNTEAFF

abundance: -
d_gene: TRBD2
v_gene: TRBV5-8
j_gene: TRBJ2-7
CDR3nt: TGTGCCAGCAGGTACAGGACTAGCGGGAACAACGAGCAGTACTTC
CDR3aa: CASRYRTSGNNEQYF

abundance: -
d_gene: TRBD1
v_gene: TRBV19
j_gene: TRBJ1-4
CDR3nt: TGTGCCAGTAGCTATGAGGGGACAGGGAGGGTAAAACTGTTTTTT
CDR3aa: CASSYEGTGRVKLFF

abundance: -
d_gene: -
v_gene: TRBV5-5
j_gene: TRBJ2-2
CDR3nt: TGTGCCAGCAGCCCTACAGGGACCACCGGGGAGCTGTTTTTT
CDR3aa: CASSPTGTTGELFF

abundance: -
d_gene: -
v_gene: TRBV14
j_gene: TRBJ2-7
CDR3nt: TGTGCCAGCAGCCAAGAGATCCGAAGGGCGGGGGCGCCAAACCAGGTAAGCTGTTTC
CDR3aa: CASSQEIRRAGAPNQVSCF

abundance: -
d_gene: -
v_gene: TRBV11-2
j_gene: TRBJ1-1
CDR3nt: TGTGCCAGCACCCTCGGCAGGGCGAGCACTGAAGCTTTCTTT
CDR3aa: CASTLGRASTEAFF

abundance: -
d_gene: TRBD2
v_gene: TRBV11-3
j_gene: TRBJ2-3
CDR3nt: TGTGCCAGCAGCATTAGCGGGGGGGGGTTCACAGATACGCAGTATTTT
CDR3aa: CASSISGGGFTDTQYF

abundance: -
d_gene: TRBD2
v_gene: TRBV18
j_gene: TRBJ2-7
CDR3nt: TGTGCCAGCTCACCAAGGGTACCTAGCGGGGGTTCCTACGAGCAGTACTTC
CDR3aa: CASSPRVPSGGSYEQYF

abundance: once
d_gene: TRBD1
v_gene: TRBV9
j_gene: TRBJ2-7
CDR3nt: TGTGCCAGCAGCGTAGGGGGGACAGGGTCCTACGAGCAGTACTTC
CDR3aa: CASSVGGTGSYEQYF

abundance: -
d_gene: -
v_gene: TRBV6-6
j_gene: TRBJ2-3
CDR3nt: TGTGCCAGCCTCTTCCCGGGCACAGATACGCAGTATTTT
CDR3aa: CASLFPGTDTQYF

abundance: -
d_gene: TRBD1
v_gene: TRBV27
j_gene: TRBJ1-2
CDR3nt: TGTGCCAGCCAGCGCGGACAGGGGTATGGCTACACCTTC
CDR3aa: CASQRGQGYGYTF

abundance: -
d_gene: TRBD1
v_gene: TRBV18
j_gene: TRBJ1-2
CDR3nt: TGTGCCAGCTCACCCGGGACAGGGAGTAACTATGGCTACACCTTC
CDR3aa: CASSPGTGSNYGYTF

abundance: -
d_gene: -
v_gene: TRBV5-1
j_gene: TRBJ2-5
CDR3nt: TGCGCCAGCAGCTTGGACAACCCACAAGAGACCCAGTACTTC
CDR3aa: CASSLDNPQETQYF

abundance: -
d_gene: -
v_gene: TRBV5-1
j_gene: TRBJ2-5
CDR3nt: TGCGCCAGCGACGCGGGGAGAAATAAGGCCGGGGAGACCCAGTACTTC
CDR3aa: CASDAGRNKAGETQYF

abundance: -
d_gene: -
v_gene: TRBV6-6
j_gene: TRBJ2-1
CDR3nt: TGTGCCAGCAGTTACGGAGCAACCTCCTACAATGAGCAGTTCTTC
CDR3aa: CASSYGATSYNEQFF

abundance: -
d_gene: -
v_gene: TRBV5-4
j_gene: TRBJ1-1
CDR3nt: TGTGCCAGCAGCTTGGACAGGGAGGGGAATGAAGCTTTCTTT
CDR3aa: CASSLDREGNEAFF

abundance: -
d_gene: -
v_gene: TRBV28
j_gene: TRBJ2-2
CDR3nt: TGTGCCAGCAGCACAACCGGGGAGCTGTTTTTT
CDR3aa: CASSTTGELFF

abundance: -
d_gene: TRBD1
v_gene: TRBV4-2
j_gene: TRBJ2-7
CDR3nt: TGTGCCAGCAGCCAAAGGGGAAGCACAGGGGATACCTACGAGCAGTACTTC
CDR3aa: CASSQRGSTGDTYEQYF

abundance: once
d_gene: TRBD1
v_gene: TRBV5-5
j_gene: TRBJ1-1
CDR3nt: TGTGCCAGCAGCGCGTTACAGGGGGCGGGCCTGAACACTGAAGCTTTCTTT
CDR3aa: CASSALQGAGLNTEAFF

abundance: -
d_gene: TRBD2
v_gene: TRBV18
j_gene: TRBJ2-7
CDR3nt: TGTGCCAGCTCACTGAAACTAGCGGATGAGCAGTACTTC
CDR3aa: CASSLKLADEQYF

abundance: once
d_gene: -
v_gene: TRBV7-9
j_gene: TRBJ1-2
CDR3nt: TGTGCCAGCAGCCCCCCAGGTTTCTATGGCTACACCTTC
CDR3aa: CASSPPGFYGYTF

abundance: -
d_gene: TRBD1
v_gene: TRBV15
j_gene: TRBJ1-2
CDR3nt: TGTGCCACCAGCAGAGGGACAGGGGGTTGGACTCGGGGCTACACCTTC
CDR3aa: CATSRGTGGWTRGYTF

abundance: -
d_gene: TRBD1
v_gene: TRBV7-9
j_gene: TRBJ2-7
CDR3nt: TGTGCCAGCAGCCCGGGGGACAGGAGGTACGAGCAGTACTTC
CDR3aa: CASSPGDRRYEQYF

abundance: -
d_gene: -
v_gene: TRBV12-3/TRBV12-4
j_gene: TRBJ2-7
CDR3nt: TGTGCCAGCAGTTCCCTCTACGAGCAGTACTTC
CDR3aa: CASSSLYEQYF

abundance: -
d_gene: -
v_gene: TRBV3-1/TRBV3-2
j_gene: TRBJ2-1
CDR3nt: TGTGCCAGCAGCCAAGATGGTTTTGCCGCCGGGGAGCAGTTCTTC
CDR3aa: CASSQDGFAAGEQFF

abundance: -
d_gene: -
v_gene: TRBV19
j_gene: TRBJ1-5
CDR3nt: TGTGCCAGCTCACCCCTCCTAGGGGGTAATCAGCCCCAGCATTTT
CDR3aa: CASSPLLGGNQPQHF

abundance: -
d_gene: -
v_gene: TRBV19
j_gene: TRBJ1-5
CDR3nt: TGTGCCGTAGAGAGCGTTTACCGGGAAACTAATCAGCCCCAGCATTTT
CDR3aa: CAVESVYRETNQPQHF

abundance: few
d_gene: -
v_gene: TRBV7-8
j_gene: TRBJ1-5
CDR3nt: TGTGCCAGCAGCGCAACAGGGAGACAGCCCCAGCATTTT
CDR3aa: CASSATGRQPQHF

abundance: -
d_gene: -
v_gene: TRBV28
j_gene: TRBJ1-5
CDR3nt: TGTGCCAGCAGTTTGGCGGGCCGTGCAAATCAGCCCCAGCATTTT
CDR3aa: CASSLAGRANQPQHF

abundance: -
d_gene: TRBD1
v_gene: TRBV30
j_gene: TRBJ1-6
CDR3nt: TGTGCCGGGACAGGGGGGAAATCACCCCTCCACTTT
CDR3aa: CAGTGGKSPLHF

abundance: -
d_gene: TRBD1
v_gene: TRBV10-2
j_gene: TRBJ1-2
CDR3nt: TGCGCCAGCAGCGAGCCGGGCAGGGGGCGAGGCTACACCTTC
CDR3aa: CASSEPGRGRGYTF

abundance: once
d_gene: -
v_gene: TRBV5-1
j_gene: TRBJ1-3
CDR3nt: TGCGCCAGCAGCTTACGGGAAAGAGGAAACACCATATATTTT
CDR3aa: CASSLRERGNTIYF

abundance: -
d_gene: TRBD1
v_gene: TRBV15
j_gene: TRBJ1-4
CDR3nt: TGTGCCACCAGCAGAGATGGTTGGGACAGCGGGGAAAAACTGTTTTTT
CDR3aa: CATSRDGWDSGEKLFF

abundance: -
d_gene: TRBD1
v_gene: TRBV30
j_gene: TRBJ2-2
CDR3nt: TGTGCCTGGAAAGGGGGCCTCGACACCGGGGAGCTGTTTTTT
CDR3aa: CAWKGGLDTGELFF

abundance: -
d_gene: TRBD2
v_gene: TRBV13
j_gene: TRBJ2-3
CDR3nt: TGTGCCAGCAGCCTGGCTGGGACTAGCGGGAGGACGAGCACAGATACGCAGTATTTT
CDR3aa: CASSLAGTSGRTSTDTQYF

abundance: -
d_gene: -
v_gene: TRBV7-2
j_gene: TRBJ2-1
CDR3nt: TGTGCCAGCAGCCCCCGACTAGGGTTCTCCTACAATGAGCAGTTCTTC
CDR3aa: CASSPRLGFSYNEQFF

abundance: few
d_gene: -
v_gene: TRBV5-4
j_gene: TRBJ1-2
CDR3nt: TGTGCCAGCAGCTTGACAGGGCAAAACTATGGCTACACCTTC
CDR3aa: CASSLTGQNYGYTF